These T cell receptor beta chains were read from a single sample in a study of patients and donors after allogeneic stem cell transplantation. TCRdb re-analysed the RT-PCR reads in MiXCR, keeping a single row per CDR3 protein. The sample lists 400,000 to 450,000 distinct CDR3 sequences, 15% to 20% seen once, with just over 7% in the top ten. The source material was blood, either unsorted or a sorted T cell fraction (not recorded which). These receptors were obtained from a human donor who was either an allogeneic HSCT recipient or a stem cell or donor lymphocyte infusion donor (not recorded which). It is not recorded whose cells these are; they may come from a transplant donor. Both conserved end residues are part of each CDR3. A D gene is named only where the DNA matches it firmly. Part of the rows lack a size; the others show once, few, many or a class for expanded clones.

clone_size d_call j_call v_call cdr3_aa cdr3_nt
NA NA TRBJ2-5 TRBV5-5 CASSRGAAERTQYF TGTGCCAGCAGTCGGGGGGCGGCTGAACGGACCCAGTACTTC
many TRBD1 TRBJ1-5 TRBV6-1 CASSPVTGGQPQHF TGTGCCAGCAGTCCCGTGACAGGGGGTCAGCCCCAGCATTTT
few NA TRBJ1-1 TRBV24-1 CATRSGADTEAFF TGTGCCACCAGGTCAGGTGCTGACACTGAAGCTTTCTTT
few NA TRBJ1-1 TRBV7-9 CASSHQQAENTEAFF TGTGCCAGCAGCCACCAACAAGCTGAGAACACTGAAGCTTTCTTT
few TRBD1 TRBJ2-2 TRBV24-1 CATSDGPGQGIGELFF TGTGCCACCAGTGACGGACCGGGACAGGGAATCGGGGAGCTGTTTTTT
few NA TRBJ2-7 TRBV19 CASSSPRGRGQSYEQYF TGTGCCAGTAGTAGCCCGCGGGGACGGGGACAGTCCTACGAGCAGTACTTC
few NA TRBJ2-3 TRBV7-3 CASSAVAASTDTQYF TGTGCCAGCAGCGCGGTAGCGGCTAGCACAGATACGCAGTATTTT
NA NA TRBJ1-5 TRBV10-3 CAISAGGCSNQPQHF TGTGCCATCAGTGCGGGGGGCTGTAGCAATCAGCCCCAGCATTTT
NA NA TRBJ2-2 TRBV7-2 CASSLVPGVGTGELFF TGTGCCAGCAGCCTTGTACCTGGGGTTGGGACCGGGGAGCTGTTTTTT
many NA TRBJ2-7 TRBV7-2 CASSLTRPYEQYF TGTGCCAGCAGCTTAACTCGACCCTACGAGCAGTACTTC
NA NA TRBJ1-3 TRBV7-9 CASSSSQAVSGNTIYF TGTGCCAGCAGCTCTAGCCAGGCGGTCTCTGGAAACACCATATATTTT
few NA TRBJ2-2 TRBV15 CATSRDNTGELFF TGTGCCACCAGCAGAGACAACACCGGGGAGCTGTTTTTT
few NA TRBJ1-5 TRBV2 CATADSNQPQHF TGTGCCACCGCGGATAGCAATCAGCCCCAGCATTTT
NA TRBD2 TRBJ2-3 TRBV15 CATSRLPGLVRDTQYF TGTGCCACCAGCAGACTCCCGGGACTAGTAAGAGATACGCAGTATTTT
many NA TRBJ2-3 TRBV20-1 CSAEQGTDTQYF TGCAGTGCTGAACAGGGAACAGATACGCAGTATTTT
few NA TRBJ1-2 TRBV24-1 CATSDWGHGGGYTF TGTGCCACCAGTGATTGGGGACACGGAGGAGGCTACACCTTC
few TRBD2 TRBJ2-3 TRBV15 CATSGGAGGHGDTQYF TGTGCCACCAGCGGGGGTGCGGGGGGGCACGGAGATACGCAGTATTTT
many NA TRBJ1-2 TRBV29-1 CSGGASNYGYTF TGCAGCGGGGGCGCTTCTAACTATGGCTACACCTTC
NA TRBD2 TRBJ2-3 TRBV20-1 CSAGLAVSTDTQYF TGCAGCGCGGGACTAGCGGTTAGCACAGATACGCAGTATTTT
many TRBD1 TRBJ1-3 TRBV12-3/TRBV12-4 CASSSTGPAGNTIYF TGTGCCAGCAGTTCGACAGGGCCCGCTGGAAACACCATATATTTT
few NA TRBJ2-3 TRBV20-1 CSARGPPDTQYF TGCAGTGCCCGGGGGCCCCCAGATACGCAGTATTTT
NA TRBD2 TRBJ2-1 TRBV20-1 CSATQRGTSGYYDVSYNEQFF TGCAGTGCTACTCAAAGAGGGACTAGCGGGTATTATGACGTCTCCTACAATGAGCAGTTCTTC
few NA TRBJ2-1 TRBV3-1 CASSIKTGGLPNEQFF TGTGCCAGCAGCATTAAGACTGGGGGTCTACCTAATGAGCAGTTCTTC
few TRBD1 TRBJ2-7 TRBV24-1 CATSDRTGGNGYEQYF TGTGCCACCAGTGATCGCACAGGGGGGAATGGCTACGAGCAGTACTTC
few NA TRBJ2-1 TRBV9 CASSVLPGDYNEQFF TGTGCCAGCAGCGTACTTCCCGGGGACTACAATGAGCAGTTCTTC
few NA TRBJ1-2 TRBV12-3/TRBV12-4 CASSPDGPSNYGYTF TGTGCCAGCAGCCCCGACGGACCTTCGAACTATGGCTACACCTTC
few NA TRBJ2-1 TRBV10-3 CAITWDRPSNEQFF TGTGCCATCACCTGGGATAGACCCAGCAATGAGCAGTTCTTC
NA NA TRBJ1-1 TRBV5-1 CASSSWGTRGTEAFF TGCGCCAGCAGCTCTTGGGGCACCAGGGGCACTGAAGCTTTCTTT
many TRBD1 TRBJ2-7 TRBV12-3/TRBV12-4 CASSRNRGPLTYEQYF TGTGCCAGCAGCCGGAACAGGGGACCACTTACCTACGAGCAGTACTTC
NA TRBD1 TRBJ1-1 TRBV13 CASSPGQGRGEAFF TGTGCCAGCAGCCCCGGACAGGGGCGGGGTGAAGCTTTCTTT
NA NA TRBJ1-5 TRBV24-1 CATSDGGLGNQPQHF TGTGCCACCAGTGACGGTGGTTTAGGCAATCAGCCCCAGCATTTT
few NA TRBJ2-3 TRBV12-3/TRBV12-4 CASSLSTTSTDTQYF TGTGCCAGCAGTTTGTCAACGACCTCCACAGATACGCAGTATTTT
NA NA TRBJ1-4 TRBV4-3 CASSRGSGSEKLFF TGCGCCAGCAGCCGGGGATCGGGTAGTGAAAAACTGTTTTTT
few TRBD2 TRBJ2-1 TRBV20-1 CSAREIHSGSFDEQFF TGCAGTGCTAGAGAGATCCATAGCGGGTCCTTCGATGAGCAGTTCTTC
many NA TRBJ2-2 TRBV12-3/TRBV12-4 CASKPKGLANTGELFF TGTGCCAGCAAACCCAAGGGTCTGGCGAACACCGGGGAGCTGTTTTTT
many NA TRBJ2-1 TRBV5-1 CASSLYSGSRNEQFF TGCGCCAGCAGCTTATACTCCGGGAGCCGTAATGAGCAGTTCTTC
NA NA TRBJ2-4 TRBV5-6 CASSQIPGNIQYF TGTGCCAGCAGCCAAATTCCCGGAAACATTCAGTACTTC
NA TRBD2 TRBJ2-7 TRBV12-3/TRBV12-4 CASSLRGGHEQYF TGTGCCAGCAGTTTGCGGGGAGGGCACGAGCAGTACTTC
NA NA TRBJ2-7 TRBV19 CASSQGFPSYEQYF TGTGCCAGTAGCCAGGGGTTTCCCTCCTACGAGCAGTACTTC
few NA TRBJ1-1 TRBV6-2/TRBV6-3 CASSYRRFITEAFF TGTGCCAGCAGTTACCGCAGGTTCATCACTGAAGCTTTCTTT
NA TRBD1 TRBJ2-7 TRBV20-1 CSARGQGGGLGKGQYF TGCAGTGCTAGGGGACAGGGCGGAGGGCTTGGTAAGGGGCAGTACTTC
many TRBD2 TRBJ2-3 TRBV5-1 CASSLRQGGTDTQYF TGCGCCAGCAGCTTGCGGCAGGGAGGGACAGATACGCAGTATTTT
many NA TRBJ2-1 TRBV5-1 CASSLPGLIGYEQFF TGCGCCAGCAGCCTCCCGGGACTCATCGGCTATGAGCAGTTCTTC
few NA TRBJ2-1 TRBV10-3 CAIRQNFDSYNEQFF TGTGCCATCAGGCAAAACTTTGATTCCTACAATGAGCAGTTCTTC
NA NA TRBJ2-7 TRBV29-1 CSVEAGGYRGVDEQYF TGCAGCGTTGAGGCGGGGGGTTACAGGGGAGTCGACGAGCAGTACTTC
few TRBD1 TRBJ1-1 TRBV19 CASTPRDRNLNTEAFF TGTGCCAGTACCCCCCGGGACAGGAACTTGAACACTGAAGCTTTCTTT
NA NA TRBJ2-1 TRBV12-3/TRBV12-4 CASTPLPAGTHNEQFF TGTGCCAGCACCCCCCTGCCCGCAGGGACCCACAATGAGCAGTTCTTC
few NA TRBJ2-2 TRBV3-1 CASRRATNTGELFF TGTGCCAGCAGGCGAGCGACCAACACCGGGGAGCTGTTTTTT
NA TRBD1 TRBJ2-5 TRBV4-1 CASSQEGRGPPRNEETQYF TGCGCCAGCAGCCAAGAAGGCAGGGGGCCTCCGCGAAATGAAGAGACCCAGTACTTC
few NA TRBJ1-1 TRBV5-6 CASSLTSEAFF TGTGCCAGCAGTTTAACCTCTGAAGCTTTCTTT